The text below deals with one TCR beta chain. Its specificity is not known. The entry originates in a study of early T cells in non-severe SARS-CoV-2 infection. In the study overall: Alpha and beta chains were unpaired, from unsorted whole-blood bulk RNA. General study results and limits: A preference for anti-spike CD8 responses marked VDJdb matching, which missed private and CD4 specificities.

The CDR3 extends over 14 amino acids. V lost 6 bases and J lost 1, with 10 bases in between. Molecules of cDNA were individually given unique molecular identifiers that were attached to them. TCRdb ran MiXCR on the 5' RACE reads and lists one entry per CDR3 protein. The sample has around 55,000 distinct CDR3 sequences; approximately 13% are singletons. The sequence derives from an adult who was a healthcare worker with PCR-confirmed SARS-CoV-2 infection or an uninfected control (not recorded which). The chain combines TRBV12-3 or TRBV12-4 with TRBJ1-5; D possibly corresponds to TRBD1 (6 bases). Sequencing was performed on whole blood. This chain's CDR3 is CASRGQLSNQPQHF. DNA for the CDR3: TGTGCCAGCAGAGGACAGTTAAGCAATCAGCCCCAGCATTTT.